Shown below are 12 T cell receptor beta chains from a single sample sequenced in a study of vaccination effects on CD4 cells after COVID-19. Upon completion of around ten days in culture, CD4+ T cells were isolated. Antigens for these TCRs are unknown. Here immunoSEQ multiplex PCR was the method, and the copy in TCRdb shows in-frame clones only, minus some. The data contain under 40,000 clones, about 71% of them singletons. The input for sequencing was CD4+ T cells from PBMCs cultured without peptide, taken before COVID-19 vaccination. These receptors were taken from a human donor who received a COVID-19 vaccine.

This clone showed up just once. The chain links TRBV30 to TRBJ2-7; tentatively, D is TRBD2 (5 bases). The CDR3 has 13 residues. Germline CDR1 is GTSNPN and CDR2 is SVGIG (reference sequence). Trimming cost V 5 bases and J 4 bases, with 15 bases left between them. The DNA of the CDR3 is TGTGCCTGGGTAGACTACCGAGGGTACGAGCAGTACTTC. Its protein product is CAWVDYRGYEQYF.

This chain joins TRBV19 and TRBJ1-6; the D gene is possibly TRBD1 (5 bases). Trimming cost V 2 bases and J 8 bases, with 16 bases left between them. The CDR3 spans 16 residues. CDR1 is LNHDA and CDR2 is SQIVND in the germline V gene (reference sequence). CDR3: CASSIQSQGLYSPLHF. DNA of the CDR3: TGTGCCAGTAGTATACAGTCCCAGGGTCTTTATTCACCCCTCCACTTT.

The rearrangement joins TRBV20-1 to TRBJ1-1; D ambiguous. Germline assignment: CDR1 DFQATT and CDR2 SNEGSKA (reference sequence). Trimming removed 3 bases at V and 3 bases at J, with 5 bases between. The CDR3 runs 11 residues. The CDR3 here is CSASPHTEAFF. The CDR3 nucleotides are TGCAGTGCTAGCCCCCACACTGAAGCTTTCTTT.

The chain couples TRBV27 to TRBJ1-1, with 9 bases that match TRBD1. CDR1 and CDR2 from the germline V gene are MNHEY and SMNVEV (reference sequence). The CDR3 contains 16 residues. The V and J ends lost 2 bases and 1 base, in that order; junction bases with no gene match: 5. The CDR3 spells CASSLVGTGRNTEAFF. The CDR3 DNA reads as TGTGCCAGCAGTTTAGTTGGGACAGGGAGGAACACTGAAGCTTTCTTT.

V usage is TRBV7-2 and J usage is TRBJ2-2; 8 bases fit TRBD2. The V gene end was trimmed by 3 bases and the J gene end by 5 bases; junction bases not matched to a gene: 5. Germline V gene sequence: CDR1 SGHTA, CDR2 FQGNSA. The CDR3 is 15 amino acids. CDR3 amino acids: CASSFRLAGTGELFF. CDR3 in DNA: TGTGCCAGCAGCTTTCGGCTAGCGGGTACCGGGGAGCTGTTTTTT.

The rearrangement joins TRBV9 to TRBJ2-3; 11 bases align to TRBD2. CDR1 and CDR2 from the germline V gene are SGDLS and YYNGEE. The CDR3 extends over 14 amino acids. V lost 4 bases and J lost 3; bases outside the gene matches: 1. The CDR3 DNA reads TGTGCCAGCAGCCGGACTAGCGGGACAGATACGCAGTATTTT. This gives the protein CASSRTSGTDTQYF.

The chain has TRBV10-3 and TRBJ1-5; D is ambiguous. V was cut by 8 bases and J by 5 bases, with 13 bases left in between. The germline V gene encodes CDR1 ENHRY and CDR2 SYGVKD. The CDR3 is 13 residues long. For the CDR3, the DNA is TGTGCCATCGGAACCTGGGAGGATCAGCCCCAGCATTTT. Translated: CAIGTWEDQPQHF.

The genes are TRBV29-1 and TRBJ1-1; 9 bases agree with TRBD1. Germline CDR1 reads SQVTM; CDR2 reads ANQGSEA. The ends lost 6 bases at V and 5 bases at J; junction bases unmatched: 7. The CDR3 runs 13 residues. CDR3 coding DNA: TGCAGCGTGGACAGGGGTAGGGGGACTGAAGCTTTCTTT. Translating gives CSVDRGRGTEAFF. Full variable domain (remainder filled in from reference TRBV29-1 and TRBJ1-1): SAVISQKPSRDICQRGTSLTIQCQVDSQVTMMFWYRQQPGQSLTLIATANQGSEATYESGFVIDKFPISRPNLTFSTLTVSNMSPEDSSIYLCSVDRGRGTEAFFGQGTRLTVV.

The V gene is TRBV7-7, the J gene TRBJ2-3; 11 positions match TRBD2. V lost 5 bases, J lost 8 bases, and 12 bases stayed unmatched. Germline-derived CDR1 and CDR2 are SSHAT and FNYEAQ (reference sequence). The CDR3 runs to 16 residues. The CDR3, as DNA: TGTGCCAGCAGCCCGACTAGCGGGGACGGATGGGGTACGCAGTATTTT. Translated: CASSPTSGDGWGTQYF.

Written as DNA, the CDR3 is TGCGCCAGCAGCTTAGAAACAGACATGAACACTGAAGCTTTCTTT. Translation: CASSLETDMNTEAFF. The chain has TRBV5-1 and TRBJ1-1; D not certain. Per the germline V gene, CDR1 is SGHRS and CDR2 is YFSETQ. CDR3 length: 15 residues. The germline V and J ends were trimmed by 2 bases and 0 bases, with 11 bases remaining between them.

This chain links TRBV5-1 with TRBJ1-3, with TRBD1 matching 11 bases. This CDR3 has 17 residues. Germline loops: CDR1 SGHRS, CDR2 YFSETQ. V lost 4 bases to trimming and J lost 0 bases; unmatched junction nucleotides: 6. The CDR3 coding sequence is TGCGCCAGCAGCCGAGGACAGGGGGCCCTCTCTGGAAACACCATATATTTT. Its protein is CASSRGQGALSGNTIYF.

V usage is TRBV5-1 and J usage is TRBJ1-2, with a weak D call TRBD1 (6 bases). Germline CDR1 and CDR2: SGHRS and YFSETQ. The V and J ends lost 6 bases and 5 bases respectively, with 8 bases between them. This CDR3 has 11 residues. The CDR3 coding sequence is TGCGCCAGCACAGGGGCATATGGCTACACCTTC. Translated, it gives CASTGAYGYTF.